The clone carrying this T cell receptor beta chain has only a few counts. Its antigen is currently unknown. The source material, RNA transcripts, was used to amplify TCR beta CDR3 regions. When the TCR CDR3 underwent first-round RT-PCR, the HTBI primer set was used. TCRdb processed the multiplex PCR reads anew with MiXCR; each CDR3 protein has one entry. The sample holds around 540,000 distinct CDR3 sequences, about 16% seen once. V lost 3 bases and J lost 1, with 8 bases in between. The germline V gene has CDR1 ENHRY and CDR2 SYGVKD. This CDR3 spans 14 amino acids. This sample was taken from a study of T cells in Graves' hyperthyroidism and ophthalmopathy. Study-wide context: Prior to any treatment, at the point of initial diagnosis, peripheral blood was collected.

Study observations and caveats: Most thyroid-expanded clonotypes above 0.001 were also found in blood.

This sequence joins TRBV10-3 and TRBJ2-3, with D uncertain. The TCR originated in a woman under 40 with Graves' ophthalmopathy. Sequencing was carried out using blood. For the CDR3, the DNA is TGTGCCATCAGTGACCCCCTTGGCACAGATACGCAGTATTTT. This encodes CAISDPLGTDTQYF.